This TCR beta chain stems from a study of T-cell memory formation after mild COVID-19 (dated by TCRdb to 2020 to 2023). Broadly, across the study: TCR sequence clusters from the two donors were found to be largely donor specific. In a couple of donors, T-cell clones that expanded and contracted after mild COVID-19 were followed by sequencing TCRalpha and TCRbeta repertoires longitudinally. The cohort comprised two young, previously healthy adult volunteers, one female and one male. Study-level results and caveats: Clones contracting from day 15 to 85 had balanced CD4/CD8 phenotypes, while a second wave expanding from day 15 to 37 was biased towards CD4+. Contracting CD4+ clones turned up mainly in the CM and EM memory subsets, whereas EMRA was where CD8+ clones were enriched. Some responding clones were detected in pre-infection memory, which suggested that pre-existing cross-reactive memory T cells had joined the SARS-CoV-2 response. The second-wave clones that peaked on day 37 were not confirmed to be SARS-CoV-2 specific. Only a couple of mild cases were covered in the study, and larger cohorts including severe cases with pre-infection samples were considered necessary.

Ficoll-Paque density gradient centrifugation was used to isolate PBMCs. TCRdb shows the sequencer as Illumina NovaSeq 6000. Using 5'RACE with constant-segment primers, TCRalpha and TCRbeta cDNA libraries were constructed, with sample barcodes and unique molecular identifiers added in the process. RNA was extracted from every sample with Trizol reagent. Library amplification was performed in two PCR steps, and a second sample barcode and Illumina TruSeq adapters were introduced in the second step. Sequencing of libraries was performed on an Illumina NovaSeq with 2 x 150 bp paired-end reads. On the authors' methods: The reads were demultiplexed and collapsed into UMI-guided consensus sequences using migec v1.2.7. Using mixcr v2.1.11, the UMI consensuses were aligned to TRA and TRB V and J templates and assembled into clonotypes. A clonotype was counted as expanded or contracted only if both edgeR and NoisET called the change significant, with noise models trained on biological replicates. For edgeR calls, the thresholds were a false discovery rate-adjusted p below 0.01 and a log2 fold-change of 1. As an exploratory analysis of dynamics, max-normalized trajectories of the 1000 most abundant clonotypes were examined with PCA combined with hierarchical clustering. Each responding clone was given a CD4 or CD8 phenotype based on the CD4+ and CD8+ repertoires, which had been sequenced separately. TCRdb reprocessing: public reads trimmed at Q25 with fastp, clones called with MiXCR, in-frame beta chains kept. Duplicate CDR3 protein sequences are folded into a single record with the most common DNA and genes. Here the V and J calls rest on TCRdb's processing, not on the authors' analysis. The sample data list 25,000 to 35,000 distinct CDR3 sequences, and around 21% of these were observed just once. About 1.5% of the sample belongs to the ten largest clones.

This clonotype occurred many times. The antigen it recognizes is unknown. Base qualities are missing; no much larger clone stands one base away. V and J lose 5 bases and 2 bases, and a span of 12 bases separates them. The CDR3 runs 14 residues from the cysteine to the phenylalanine. Only the CDR3 DNA stays, 42 bases, in frame from base 1. The germline V gene gives CDR1 as SQVTM and CDR2 as ANQGSEA. The sequenced material came from PBMCs or a T cell subset sorted from them (not recorded which). The rearranged segments are TRBV29-1 and TRBJ2-2; matching of 6 bases hints at TRBD1 as the D gene. This TCR was recovered from an adult who had mild COVID-19 (a few samples of this study predate the infection). The sample titles of this study are shuffled in the database, so cell type and time point are left out. The DNA reads TGCAGCGTTCATTCCGGGACAAACACCGGGGAGCTGTTTTTT. This sequence encodes CSVHSGTNTGELFF.